This passage covers 15 T cell receptor beta chains from one sample sequenced in a study of blood T cells in healthy people across ages. Combining a sample-barcoded 5' primer with a J-beta primer mix, a second PCR ran for roughly 6 to 11 cycles. TCRdb re-called the 5' RACE reads through MiXCR, storing one row per CDR3 protein. Of about 1.6 million distinct CDR3 sequences in the sample, about 32% were seen once. Sequenced: blood. These receptors all come from a woman between 25 and 40 years old in good health.

The CDR3 sequence: CASSLSSGEIDTQYF. As DNA, the CDR3 is TGTGCCAGCAGCCTTAGTAGCGGGGAAATAGATACGCAGTATTTT. This chain uses TRBV7-2 with TRBJ2-3; 8 bases agree with TRBD2. The CDR3 consists of 15 residues. Germline V gives CDR1 SGHTA, CDR2 FQGNSA. The ends lost 5 bases at V and 5 bases at J; junction bases unmatched: 9.

This clonotype occurred a few times. The chain is built from TRBV6-1 and TRBJ2-7; TRBD2 agrees at 8 bases. V lost 2 bases and J lost 2; bases outside the gene matches: 8. CDR3 length: 16 amino acids. CDR1 is MNHNS, CDR2 SASEGT, per germline. CDR3 loop: CASSEPAGGLPYEQYF. Written as DNA, the CDR3 is TGTGCCAGCAGTGAACCCGCGGGGGGCTTACCCTACGAGCAGTACTTC.

The chain links TRBV5-6 to TRBJ2-2, with unresolved D. The CDR3 sequence is 14 residues long. Germline-derived CDR1 and CDR2 are SGHDT and YYEEEE. V dropped 3 bases and J dropped 6 bases, with 12 bases sitting between them. This CDR3 reads CASSSLYAPGELFF. As DNA, the CDR3 is TGTGCCAGCAGCTCCTTGTACGCCCCCGGGGAGCTGTTTTTT.

A single count supports this clonotype. This may arise from a read error, as a much more abundant clone is one base away. The chain couples TRBV4-1 to TRBJ2-3, with a possible D match to TRBD2 (6 bases). This CDR3 is 16 amino acids long. Germline CDR1 is MGHRA and CDR2 is YSYEKL. CDR3 amino acids: CTSSQDGTSRTDTQYF. CDR3 in DNA: TGCACCAGCAGCCAAGATGGCACTAGCCGCACAGATACGCAGTATTTT.

In its sample, this clonotype was seen a few times. This chain connects TRBV20-1 to TRBJ1-1; D is perhaps TRBD1 (5 bases). CDR1 DFQATT and CDR2 SNEGSKA come from the germline V gene (reference sequence). V shed 6 bases and J shed 0 bases, with 14 bases lying between them. The length of the CDR3 is 14 residues. The CDR3 spells CSAETDNLNTEAFF. In DNA, the CDR3 is TGCAGTGCCGAAACGGACAATTTGAACACTGAAGCTTTCTTT.

There are many counts of this clonotype. This chain connects TRBV20-1 to TRBJ2-3, with 7 bases lining up with TRBD1. Germline V gives CDR1 DFQATT, CDR2 SNEGSKA (reference sequence). The CDR3 runs to 15 residues. V shed 1 base, J shed 2 bases, and the junction held 6 bases outside the gene matches. Here the CDR3 DNA reads TGCAGTGCTAGAGGTAGACAGGGTGACACAGATACGCAGTATTTT. Protein product: CSARGRQGDTDTQYF.

The CDR3 DNA is TGTGCCAGCAGCCTTAACACCGGGAAACGCACAGATACGCAGTATTTT. The encoded protein is CASSLNTGKRTDTQYF. V gene TRBV7-9 combines with J gene TRBJ2-3, with D perhaps TRBD2 (5 bases). The CDR3 has 16 residues. CDR1 and CDR2 (germline): SEHNR, FQNEAQ (reference sequence). V was cut by 5 bases and J by 1 base, with 16 bases left in between.

The gene calls are TRBV27 and TRBJ2-3; 10 bases fit TRBD2. This CDR3 spans 16 amino acids. Germline V gives CDR1 MNHEY, CDR2 SMNVEV (reference sequence). J gave up 3 bases and V 4 bases, and 7 bases lay outside the gene matches. In DNA, the CDR3 is TGTGCCAGCAGTTCCCGAGCGGGAGGGCCGACAGATACGCAGTATTTT. Amino acid sequence: CASSSRAGGPTDTQYF.

The rearrangement links TRBV27 to TRBJ1-2; D might be TRBD1 (5 bases). Germline-derived CDR1 and CDR2 are MNHEY and SMNVEV (reference sequence). The V end lost 7 bases, the J end lost 4 bases, and 16 bases lay between the germline ends. This CDR3 comprises 14 residues. CDR3: CASTSSGVGYGYTF. The CDR3 DNA sequence: TGTGCCAGCACCAGCTCGGGGGTAGGCTATGGCTACACCTTC.

The rearrangement uses TRBV20-1 and TRBJ2-3; D gene ambiguous. The CDR3 spans 18 residues. The V and J ends lost 0 bases and 2 bases respectively, with 21 bases between them. Germline V lookup: CDR1 DFQATT, CDR2 SNEGSKA (reference sequence). CDR3 amino acids: CSARDLLVFGHLTDTQYF. CDR3 DNA: TGCAGTGCTAGAGATCTTTTGGTTTTCGGGCATCTCACAGATACGCAGTATTTT.

The chain has TRBV6-1 and TRBJ2-6, with 12 bases matching TRBD2. V trimming: 4 bases; J trimming: 0 bases; junction bases outside the gene matches: 13. The CDR3 has 21 amino acids. The germline V gene has CDR1 MNHNS and CDR2 SASEGT. CDR3 sequence (DNA): TGTGCCAGCAGTGGCAGATGGGGTACTAGCGGGGGGACCTCTGGGGCCAACGTCCTGACTTTC. It encodes CASSGRWGTSGGTSGANVLTF.

The chain has TRBV15 and TRBJ2-2, with 14 bases matching TRBD2. J gave up 6 bases and V 5 bases, and 11 bases lay outside the gene matches. CDR1 is LNHNV, CDR2 YYDKDF, per germline (reference sequence). This CDR3 contains 18 residues. Written as DNA, the CDR3 is TGTGCCACCAGCCCAGACGCGGGACTAGCGGGAGCAGCCGGGGAGCTGTTTTTT. This codes for CATSPDAGLAGAAGELFF. Full variable domain (rest looked up from reference TRBV15 and TRBJ2-2): DAMVIQNPRYQVTQFGKPVTLSCSQTLNHNVMYWYQQKSSQAPKLLFHYYDKDFNNEADTPDNFQSRRPNTSFCFLDIRSPGLGDTAMYLCATSPDAGLAGAAGELFFGEGSRLTVL.

This clonotype was counted ten times or more. This chain joins TRBV7-2 and TRBJ2-7; D possibly uses TRBD1 or TRBD2 (7 bases each). Trimming shortened V by 6 bases and J by 5 bases, and 17 bases separated the two germline ends. CDR3 length: 14 residues. From germline, CDR1 is SGHTA and CDR2 FQGNSA. DNA for the CDR3: TGTGCCAGCAGTCCAGGGGGGGCAGGGAACGAGCAGTACTTC. Its translation is CASSPGGAGNEQYF.

This clonotype was observed once. The V gene is TRBV28, the J gene TRBJ1-1; D remains unclear. CDR1 and CDR2 (germline): MDHEN, SYDVKM. The CDR3 has 15 residues. Trimming took 3 bases from V and 0 from J, leaving 11 bases between them. The CDR3 protein is CASSFLTSMNTEAFF. The CDR3 DNA sequence: TGTGCCAGCAGTTTTTTAACCTCTATGAACACTGAAGCTTTCTTT.

The CDR3 nucleotides read TGCAGCGTCCGGGGCCTCTCCTACGAGCAGTACTTC. It encodes CSVRGLSYEQYF. The chain is built from TRBV29-1 and TRBJ2-5; D assignment may be TRBD1 or TRBD2 (5 bases each). The end of the DNA is better explained by TRBJ2-7, so the J call may be wrong. The CDR3 is made up of 12 amino acids. Germline values: CDR1 SQVTM, CDR2 ANQGSEA.